This TCR beta chain came from a study of blood T cell repertoires in COVID-19. Clones were sequenced by immunoSEQ multiplex PCR, and TCRdb holds only the in-frame ones, with some missing. The table has about 240,000 clones, about 90% seen once. CDR3 size: 14 residues. Per germline, CDR1 KGHSH and CDR2 LQKENI. V lost 2 bases to trimming and J lost 5 bases; unmatched junction nucleotides: 3. This clonotype was sampled from a man in his sixties who had recovered from COVID-19. Sequences were obtained from peripheral blood. The chain joins TRBV18 to TRBJ2-1, with TRBD1 identical over 7 bases. The CDR3 sequence: CASSPRTGHNEQFF. The CDR3 DNA reads TGTGCCAGCTCACCAAGGACAGGTCACAATGAGCAGTTCTTC.